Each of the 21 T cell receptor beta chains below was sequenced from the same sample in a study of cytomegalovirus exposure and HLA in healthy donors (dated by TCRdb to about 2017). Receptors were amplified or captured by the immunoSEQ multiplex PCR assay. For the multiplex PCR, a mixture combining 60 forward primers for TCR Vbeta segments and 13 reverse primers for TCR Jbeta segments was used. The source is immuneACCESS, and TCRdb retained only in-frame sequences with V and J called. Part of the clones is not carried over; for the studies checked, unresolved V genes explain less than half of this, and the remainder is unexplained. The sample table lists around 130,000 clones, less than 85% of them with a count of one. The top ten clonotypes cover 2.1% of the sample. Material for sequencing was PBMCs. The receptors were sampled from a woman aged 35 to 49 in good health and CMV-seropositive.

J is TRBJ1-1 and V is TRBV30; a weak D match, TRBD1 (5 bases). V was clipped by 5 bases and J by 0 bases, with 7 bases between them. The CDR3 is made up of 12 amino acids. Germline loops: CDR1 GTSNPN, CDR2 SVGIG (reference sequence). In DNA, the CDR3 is TGTGCCTGGCAGGGAATGAACACTGAAGCTTTCTTT. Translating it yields CAWQGMNTEAFF.

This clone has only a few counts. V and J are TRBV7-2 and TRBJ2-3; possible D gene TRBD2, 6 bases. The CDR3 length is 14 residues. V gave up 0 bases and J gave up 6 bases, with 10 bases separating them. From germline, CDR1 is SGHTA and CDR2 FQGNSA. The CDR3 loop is CASSLAWRDDTQYF. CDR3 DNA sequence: TGTGCCAGCAGCTTAGCTTGGAGGGACGATACGCAGTATTTT.

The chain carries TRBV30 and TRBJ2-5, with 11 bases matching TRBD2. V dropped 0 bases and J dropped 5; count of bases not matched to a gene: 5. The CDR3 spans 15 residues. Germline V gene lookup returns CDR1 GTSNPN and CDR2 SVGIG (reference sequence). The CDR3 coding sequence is TGTGCCTGGAGTGTGGGACTAGCGGCGGCGGAGACCCAGTACTTC. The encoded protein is CAWSVGLAAAETQYF.

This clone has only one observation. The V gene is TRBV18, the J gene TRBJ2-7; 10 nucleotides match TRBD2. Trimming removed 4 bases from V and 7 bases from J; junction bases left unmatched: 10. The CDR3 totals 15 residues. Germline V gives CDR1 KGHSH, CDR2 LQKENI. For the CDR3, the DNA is TGTGCCAGCTCACTCCTCTTGGCTAGCGGGAGAGAGCAGTACTTC. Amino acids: CASSLLLASGREQYF.

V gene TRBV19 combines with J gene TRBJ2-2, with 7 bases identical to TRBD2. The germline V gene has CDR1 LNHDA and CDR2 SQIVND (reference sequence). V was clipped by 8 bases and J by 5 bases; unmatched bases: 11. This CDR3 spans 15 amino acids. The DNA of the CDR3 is TGTGCCAGTTCTAGCGGACCCTCGAGAACCGGGGAGCTGTTTTTT. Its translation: CASSSGPSRTGELFF.

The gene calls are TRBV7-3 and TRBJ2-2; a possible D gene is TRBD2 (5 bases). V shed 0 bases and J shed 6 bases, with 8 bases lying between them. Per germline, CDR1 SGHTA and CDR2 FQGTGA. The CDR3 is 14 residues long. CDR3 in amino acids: CASSLTPSPGELFF. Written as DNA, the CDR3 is TGTGCCAGCAGCTTAACCCCTAGCCCCGGGGAGCTGTTTTTT.

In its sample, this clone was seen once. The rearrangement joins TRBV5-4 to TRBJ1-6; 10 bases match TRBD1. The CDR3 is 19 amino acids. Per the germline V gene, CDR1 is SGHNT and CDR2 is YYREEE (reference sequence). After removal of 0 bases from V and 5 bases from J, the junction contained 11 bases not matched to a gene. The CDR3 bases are TGTGCCAGCAGCTTGGGATGGGGACAGGGGATTTCGGATAATTCACCCCTCCACTTT. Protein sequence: CASSLGWGQGISDNSPLHF.

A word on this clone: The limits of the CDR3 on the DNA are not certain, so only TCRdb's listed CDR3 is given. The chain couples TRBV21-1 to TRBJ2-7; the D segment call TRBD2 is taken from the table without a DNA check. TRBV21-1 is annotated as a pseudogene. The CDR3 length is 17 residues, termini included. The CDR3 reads CASSYLCGSKRGGEQYF.

The CDR3 loop reads CSGSGTGLGELFF. For the CDR3, the DNA is TGCAGCGGCTCCGGGACAGGGCTCGGGGAGCTGTTTTTT. This chain links TRBV29-1 with TRBJ2-2; 9 bases align to TRBD1. J gave up 7 bases and V 7 bases, and 7 bases lay outside the gene matches. The germline CDR1 and CDR2 sequences are SQVTM and ANQGSEA. The CDR3 contains 13 residues.

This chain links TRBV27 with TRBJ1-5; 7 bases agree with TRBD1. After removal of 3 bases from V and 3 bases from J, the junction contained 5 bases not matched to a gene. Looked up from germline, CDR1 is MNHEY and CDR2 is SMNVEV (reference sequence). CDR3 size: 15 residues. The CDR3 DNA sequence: TGTGCCAGCAGTTTTTCGACAGGGAACAATCAGCCCCAGCATTTT. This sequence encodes CASSFSTGNNQPQHF.

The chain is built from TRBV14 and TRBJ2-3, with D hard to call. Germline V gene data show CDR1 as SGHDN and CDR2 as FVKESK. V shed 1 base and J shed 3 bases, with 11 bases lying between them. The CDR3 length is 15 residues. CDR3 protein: CASSQGFQFTDTQYF. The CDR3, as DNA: TGTGCCAGCAGCCAAGGGTTCCAGTTTACAGATACGCAGTATTTT.

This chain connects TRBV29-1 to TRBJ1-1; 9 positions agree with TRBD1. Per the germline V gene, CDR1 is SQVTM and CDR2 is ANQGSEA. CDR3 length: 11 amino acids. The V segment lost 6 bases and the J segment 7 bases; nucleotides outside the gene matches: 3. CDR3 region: CSVTTGGEAFF. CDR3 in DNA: TGCAGCGTAACGACAGGGGGTGAAGCTTTCTTT.

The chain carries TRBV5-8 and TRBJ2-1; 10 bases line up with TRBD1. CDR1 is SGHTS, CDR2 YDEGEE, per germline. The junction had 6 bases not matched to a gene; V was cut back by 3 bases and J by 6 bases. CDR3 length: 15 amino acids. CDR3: CASSWDRGRTNEQFF. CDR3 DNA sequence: TGTGCCAGCAGCTGGGACAGGGGTCGGACCAATGAGCAGTTCTTC.

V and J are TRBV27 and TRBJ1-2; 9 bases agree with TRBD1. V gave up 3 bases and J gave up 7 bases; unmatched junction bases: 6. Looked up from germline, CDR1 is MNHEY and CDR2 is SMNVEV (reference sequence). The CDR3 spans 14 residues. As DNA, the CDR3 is TGTGCCAGCAGTTTTAGGGACAGGGAGTCTGGCTACACCTTC. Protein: CASSFRDRESGYTF.

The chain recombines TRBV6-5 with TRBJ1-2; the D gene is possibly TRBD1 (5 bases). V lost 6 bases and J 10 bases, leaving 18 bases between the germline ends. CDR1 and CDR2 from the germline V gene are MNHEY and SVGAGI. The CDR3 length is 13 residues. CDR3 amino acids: CASRVSEHRFYTF. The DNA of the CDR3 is TGTGCCAGCAGAGTTTCGGAACACAGGTTCTACACCTTC.

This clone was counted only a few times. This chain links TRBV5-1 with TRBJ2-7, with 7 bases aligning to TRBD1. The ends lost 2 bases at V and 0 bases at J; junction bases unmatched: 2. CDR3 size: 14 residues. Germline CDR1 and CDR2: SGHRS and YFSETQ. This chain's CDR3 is CASSFSGGSYEQYF. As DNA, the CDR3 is TGCGCCAGCAGCTTCTCAGGGGGCTCCTACGAGCAGTACTTC.

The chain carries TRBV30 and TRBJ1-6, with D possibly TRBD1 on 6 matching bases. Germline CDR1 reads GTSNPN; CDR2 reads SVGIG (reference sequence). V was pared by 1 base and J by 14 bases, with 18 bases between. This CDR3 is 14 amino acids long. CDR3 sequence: CAWSESLQGRSLHF. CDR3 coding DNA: TGTGCCTGGAGTGAATCCCTACAGGGACGCTCCCTCCACTTT.

The chain's CDR3 is CASSFPAGGPGTGELFF. Here the CDR3 DNA reads TGTGCCAGCAGTTTCCCAGCCGGGGGGCCAGGGACCGGGGAGCTGTTTTTT. J is TRBJ2-2 and V is TRBV25-1; tentatively, D is TRBD2 (7 bases). Between the trimmed V and J ends, which lost 5 bases and 5 bases, there was a span of 21 bases. The CDR3 spans 17 residues. Germline CDR1 is MGHDK and CDR2 is SYGVNS.

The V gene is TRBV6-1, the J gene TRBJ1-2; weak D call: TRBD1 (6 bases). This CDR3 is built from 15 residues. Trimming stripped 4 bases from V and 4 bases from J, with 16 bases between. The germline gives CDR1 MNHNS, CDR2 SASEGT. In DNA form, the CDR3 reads TGTGCCAGCAGTGGGGACAAGTATGGGGGCTATGGCTACACCTTC. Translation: CASSGDKYGGYGYTF.

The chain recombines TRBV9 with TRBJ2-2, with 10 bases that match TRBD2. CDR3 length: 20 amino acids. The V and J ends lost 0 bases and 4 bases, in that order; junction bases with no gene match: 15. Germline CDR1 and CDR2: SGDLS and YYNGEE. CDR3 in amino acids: CASSVGPPASGRGSTGELFF. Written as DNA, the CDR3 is TGTGCCAGCAGCGTAGGACCCCCGGCTAGCGGGAGAGGAAGCACCGGGGAGCTGTTTTTT.

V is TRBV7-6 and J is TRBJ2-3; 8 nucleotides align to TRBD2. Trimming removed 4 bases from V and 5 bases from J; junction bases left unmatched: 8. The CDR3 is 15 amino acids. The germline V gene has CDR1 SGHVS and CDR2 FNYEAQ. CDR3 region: CASSYTVSGGDTQYF. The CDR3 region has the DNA TGTGCCAGCAGCTACACCGTGAGCGGGGGAGATACGCAGTATTTT.